Listed here is a single TCR beta chain. Its antigen is unidentified. The source of the PBMCs was roughly 10 ml of fresh peripheral blood. Germline V CDR1 and CDR2: MGHDK, SYGVNS. The CDR3 is 14 residues long. The J segment lost 2 bases and the V segment lost 6 bases, leaving 2 bases of the junction unmatched. The data derive from a study of T cells in Graves' hyperthyroidism and ophthalmopathy. Findings and limits, study-wide: Blood also contained most expanded thyroid clonotypes above 0.001.

Amplification of TCR beta CDR3 regions used RNA as the template. The study used the HTBI primer set for a first-round RT-PCR of the TCR CDR3. TCRdb ran MiXCR on the multiplex PCR reads and lists one entry per CDR3 protein. The sample carries a few hundred thousand distinct CDR3 sequences, about 16% recorded once. The chain combines TRBV25-1 with TRBJ2-1, with TRBD1 identical over 9 bases. This clonotype was sampled from a woman in her 30s with Graves' hyperthyroidism. The source material was blood. Here the CDR3 DNA reads TGTGCCAGCAGGGACAGGGGACCCTACAATGAGCAGTTCTTC. Protein: CASRDRGPYNEQFF.